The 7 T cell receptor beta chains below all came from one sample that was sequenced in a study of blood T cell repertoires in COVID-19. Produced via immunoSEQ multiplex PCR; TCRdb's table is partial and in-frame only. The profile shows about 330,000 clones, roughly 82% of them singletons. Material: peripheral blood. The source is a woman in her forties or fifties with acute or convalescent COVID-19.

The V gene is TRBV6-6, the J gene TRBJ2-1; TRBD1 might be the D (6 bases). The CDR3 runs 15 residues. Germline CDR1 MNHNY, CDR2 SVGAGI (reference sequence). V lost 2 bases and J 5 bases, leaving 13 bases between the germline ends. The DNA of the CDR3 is TGTGCCAGCAGTTACGAGGGCAGGGGCCACAATGAGCAGTTCTTC. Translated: CASSYEGRGHNEQFF.

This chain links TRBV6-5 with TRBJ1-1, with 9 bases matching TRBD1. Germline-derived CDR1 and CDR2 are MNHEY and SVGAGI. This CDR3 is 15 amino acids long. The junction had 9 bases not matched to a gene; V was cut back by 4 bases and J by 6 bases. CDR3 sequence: CASSSKDRGWAEAFF. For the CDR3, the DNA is TGTGCCAGCAGTTCAAAGGACAGGGGTTGGGCTGAAGCTTTCTTT.

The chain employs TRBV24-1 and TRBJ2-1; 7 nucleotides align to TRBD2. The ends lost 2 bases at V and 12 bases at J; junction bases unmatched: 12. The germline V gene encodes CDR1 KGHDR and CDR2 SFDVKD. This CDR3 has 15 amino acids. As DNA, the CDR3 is TGTGCCACCAGTGATTGGGGCGGGAGCCGCTTCCGGCAGTTCTTC. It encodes CATSDWGGSRFRQFF.

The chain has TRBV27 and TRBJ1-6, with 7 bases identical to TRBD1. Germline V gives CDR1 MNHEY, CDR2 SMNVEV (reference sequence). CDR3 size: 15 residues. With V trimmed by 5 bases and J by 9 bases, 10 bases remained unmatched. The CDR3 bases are TGTGCCAGCAGTACGTACAGGGGTAAGAGTTCACCCCTCCACTTT. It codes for CASSTYRGKSSPLHF.

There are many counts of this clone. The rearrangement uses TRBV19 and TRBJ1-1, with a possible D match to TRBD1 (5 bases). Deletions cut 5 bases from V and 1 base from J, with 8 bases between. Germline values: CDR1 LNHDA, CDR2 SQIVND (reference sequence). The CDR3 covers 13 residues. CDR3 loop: CASSLTENTEAFF. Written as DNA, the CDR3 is TGTGCCAGTAGTCTGACAGAGAACACTGAAGCTTTCTTT.

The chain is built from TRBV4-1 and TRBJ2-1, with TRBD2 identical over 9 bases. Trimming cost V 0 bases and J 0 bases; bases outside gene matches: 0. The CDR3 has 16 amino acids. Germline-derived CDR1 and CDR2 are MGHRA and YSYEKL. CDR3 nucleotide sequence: TGCGCCAGCAGCCAAGAGCGGGAGGGCTCCTACAATGAGCAGTTCTTC. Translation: CASSQEREGSYNEQFF.

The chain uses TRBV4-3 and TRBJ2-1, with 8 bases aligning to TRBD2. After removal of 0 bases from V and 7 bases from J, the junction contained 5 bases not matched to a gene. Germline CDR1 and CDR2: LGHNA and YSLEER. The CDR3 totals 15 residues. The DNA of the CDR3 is TGCGCCAGCAGCCAAGACTCGCTAGCGGGTAATGAGCAGTTCTTC. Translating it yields CASSQDSLAGNEQFF.